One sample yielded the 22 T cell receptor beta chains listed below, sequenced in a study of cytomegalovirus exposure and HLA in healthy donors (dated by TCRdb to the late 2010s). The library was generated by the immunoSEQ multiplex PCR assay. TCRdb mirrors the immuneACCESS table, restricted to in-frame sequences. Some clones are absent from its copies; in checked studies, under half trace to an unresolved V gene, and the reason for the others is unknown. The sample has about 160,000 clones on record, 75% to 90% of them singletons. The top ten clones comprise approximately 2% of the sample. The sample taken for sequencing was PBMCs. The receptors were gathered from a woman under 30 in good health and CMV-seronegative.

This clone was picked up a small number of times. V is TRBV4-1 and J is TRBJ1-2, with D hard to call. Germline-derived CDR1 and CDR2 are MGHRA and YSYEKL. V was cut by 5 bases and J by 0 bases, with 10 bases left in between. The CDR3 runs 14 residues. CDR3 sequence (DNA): TGCGCCAGCAGCGAGGGCGTAGCTAACTATGGCTACACCTTC. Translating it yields CASSEGVANYGYTF.

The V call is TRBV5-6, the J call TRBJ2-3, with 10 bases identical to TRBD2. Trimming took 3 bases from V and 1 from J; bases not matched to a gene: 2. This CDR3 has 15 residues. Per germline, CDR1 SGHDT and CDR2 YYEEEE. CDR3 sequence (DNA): TGTGCCAGCAGCTCCGGGACTAGCGGCACAGATACGCAGTATTTT. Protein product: CASSSGTSGTDTQYF.

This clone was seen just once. The CDR3 region is CASSSTTIAGGSTDTQYF. CDR3 nucleotide sequence: TGCGCCAGCAGCTCGACAACTATAGCGGGGGGAAGTACAGATACGCAGTATTTT. V usage is TRBV5-1 and J usage is TRBJ2-3, with 10 bases aligning to TRBD2. Germline V gene data show CDR1 as SGHRS and CDR2 as YFSETQ. The CDR3 totals 18 residues. The V segment lost 3 bases and the J segment 3 bases; nucleotides outside the gene matches: 13. The whole variable domain, remainder taken from reference TRBV5-1 and TRBJ2-3, is KAGVTQTPRYLIKTRGQQVTLSCSPISGHRSVSWYQQTPGQGLQFLFEYFSETQRNKGNFPGRFSGRQFSNSRSEMNVSTLELGDSALYLCASSSTTIAGGSTDTQYFGPGTRLTVL.

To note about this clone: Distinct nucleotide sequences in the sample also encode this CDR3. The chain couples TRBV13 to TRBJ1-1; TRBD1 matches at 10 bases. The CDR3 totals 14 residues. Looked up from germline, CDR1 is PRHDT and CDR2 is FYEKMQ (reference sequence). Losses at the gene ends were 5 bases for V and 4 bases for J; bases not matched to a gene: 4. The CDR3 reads CASSPGTGVTEAFF. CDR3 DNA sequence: TGTGCCAGCAGCCCCGGGACAGGGGTCACTGAAGCTTTCTTT.

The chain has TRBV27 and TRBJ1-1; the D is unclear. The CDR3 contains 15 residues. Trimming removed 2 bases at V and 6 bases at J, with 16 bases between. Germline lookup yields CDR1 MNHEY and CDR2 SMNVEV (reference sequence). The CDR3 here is CASSLMTGIFAEAFF. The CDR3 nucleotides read TGTGCCAGCAGTTTAATGACGGGTATATTCGCTGAAGCTTTCTTT.

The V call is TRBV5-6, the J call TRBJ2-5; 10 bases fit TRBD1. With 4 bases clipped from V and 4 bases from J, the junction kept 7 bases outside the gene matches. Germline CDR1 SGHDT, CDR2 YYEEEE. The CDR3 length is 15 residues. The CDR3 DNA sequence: TGTGCCAGCAGCCTTGACAGGGGGCTGGGAGAGACCCAGTACTTC. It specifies CASSLDRGLGETQYF. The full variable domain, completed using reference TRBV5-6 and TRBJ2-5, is DAGVTQSPTHLIKTRGQQVTLRCSPKSGHDTVSWYQQALGQGPQFIFQYYEEEERQRGNFPDRFSGHQFPNYSSELNVNALLLGDSALYLCASSLDRGLGETQYFGPGTRLLVL.

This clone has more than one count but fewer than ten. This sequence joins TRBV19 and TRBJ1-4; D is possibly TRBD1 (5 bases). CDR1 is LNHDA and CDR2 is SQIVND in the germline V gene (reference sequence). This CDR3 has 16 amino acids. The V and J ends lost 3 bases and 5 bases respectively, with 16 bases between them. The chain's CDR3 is CASSISPTDRNEKLFF. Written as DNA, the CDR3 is TGTGCCAGTAGTATTTCCCCTACTGACAGAAATGAAAAACTGTTTTTT. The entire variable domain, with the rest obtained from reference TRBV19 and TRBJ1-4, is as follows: DGGITQSPKYLFRKEGQNVTLSCEQNLNHDAMYWYRQDPGQGLRLIYYSQIVNDFQKGDIAEGYSVSREKKESFPLTVTSAQKNPTAFYLCASSISPTDRNEKLFFGSGTQLSVL.

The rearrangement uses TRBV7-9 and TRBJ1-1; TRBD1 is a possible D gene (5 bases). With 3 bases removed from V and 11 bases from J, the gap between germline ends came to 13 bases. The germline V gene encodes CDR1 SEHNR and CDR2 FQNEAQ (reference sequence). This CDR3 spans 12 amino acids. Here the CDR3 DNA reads TGTGCCAGCAGCTTGGGGCCACAGGTGGCTTTCTTT. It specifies CASSLGPQVAFF. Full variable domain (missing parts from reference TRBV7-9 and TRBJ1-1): DTGVSQNPRHKITKRGQNVTFRCDPISEHNRLYWYRQTLGQGPEFLTYFQNEAQLEKSRLLSDRFSAERPKGSFSTLEIQRTEQGDSAMYLCASSLGPQVAFFGQGTRLTVV.

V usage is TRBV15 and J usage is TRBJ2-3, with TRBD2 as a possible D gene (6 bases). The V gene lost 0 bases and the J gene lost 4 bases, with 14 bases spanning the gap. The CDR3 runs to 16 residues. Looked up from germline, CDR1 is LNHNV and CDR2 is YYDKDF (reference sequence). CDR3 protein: CATSRDQPGVADTQYF. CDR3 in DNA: TGTGCCACCAGCAGAGATCAGCCGGGGGTGGCAGATACGCAGTATTTT.

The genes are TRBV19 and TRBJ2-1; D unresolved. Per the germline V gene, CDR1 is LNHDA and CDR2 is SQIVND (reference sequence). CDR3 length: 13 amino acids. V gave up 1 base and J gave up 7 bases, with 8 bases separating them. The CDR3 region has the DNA TGTGCCAGTAGTATAGGTCCACGGAATGAGCAGTTCTTC. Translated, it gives CASSIGPRNEQFF.

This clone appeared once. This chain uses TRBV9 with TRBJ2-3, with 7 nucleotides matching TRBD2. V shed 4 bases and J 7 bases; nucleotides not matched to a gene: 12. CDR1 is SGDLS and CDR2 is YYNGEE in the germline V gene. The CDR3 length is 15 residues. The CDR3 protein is CASSRSAGEQHTQYF. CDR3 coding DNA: TGTGCCAGCAGCCGTTCGGCGGGAGAGCAACATACGCAGTATTTT.

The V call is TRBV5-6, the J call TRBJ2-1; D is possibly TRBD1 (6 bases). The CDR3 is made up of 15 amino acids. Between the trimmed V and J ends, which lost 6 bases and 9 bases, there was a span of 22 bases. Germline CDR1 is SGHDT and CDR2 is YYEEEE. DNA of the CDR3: TGTGCCAGCATGATACGATCTACAGGGATGAGTGAGCAGTTCTTC. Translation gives CASMIRSTGMSEQFF.

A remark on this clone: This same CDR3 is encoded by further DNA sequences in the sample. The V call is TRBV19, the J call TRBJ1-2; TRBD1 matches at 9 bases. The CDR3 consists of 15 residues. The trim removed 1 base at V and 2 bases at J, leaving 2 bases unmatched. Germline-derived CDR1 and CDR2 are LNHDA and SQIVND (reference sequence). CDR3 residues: CASSIVGQGNYGYTF. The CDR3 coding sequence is TGTGCCAGTAGTATAGTGGGACAGGGAAACTATGGCTACACCTTC.

This CDR3 reads CAWSVLRGGRTDTQYF. CDR3 sequence (DNA): TGTGCCTGGAGTGTATTACGGGGGGGCAGGACAGATACGCAGTATTTT. The chain combines TRBV30 with TRBJ2-3, with 8 bases fitting TRBD2. From germline, CDR1 is GTSNPN and CDR2 SVGIG (reference sequence). V was clipped by 0 bases and J by 3 bases; unmatched bases: 8. The CDR3 is 16 amino acids. The whole variable domain, remainder taken from reference TRBV30 and TRBJ2-3, is SQTIHQWPATLVQPVGSPLSLECTVEGTSNPNLYWYRQAAGRGLQLLFYSVGIGQISSEVPQNLSASRPQDRQFILSSKKLLLSDSGFYLCAWSVLRGGRTDTQYFGPGTRLTVL.

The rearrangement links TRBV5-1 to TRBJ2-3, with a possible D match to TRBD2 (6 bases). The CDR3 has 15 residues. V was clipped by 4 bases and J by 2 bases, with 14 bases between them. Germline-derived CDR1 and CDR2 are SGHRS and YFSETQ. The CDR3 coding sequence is TGCGCCAGCAGCCGCCGGGACTCTACCACAGATACGCAGTATTTT. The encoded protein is CASSRRDSTTDTQYF.

The DNA for the CDR3 is TGTGCCAGCAGTCCCCTAAACCCTGGACAGGGAAGAGGTGGCTACACCTTC. It codes for CASSPLNPGQGRGGYTF. This chain joins TRBV27 and TRBJ1-2; 8 bases fit TRBD1. CDR1 MNHEY and CDR2 SMNVEV come from the germline V gene (reference sequence). V dropped 5 bases and J dropped 7; count of bases not matched to a gene: 18. This CDR3 has 17 amino acids.

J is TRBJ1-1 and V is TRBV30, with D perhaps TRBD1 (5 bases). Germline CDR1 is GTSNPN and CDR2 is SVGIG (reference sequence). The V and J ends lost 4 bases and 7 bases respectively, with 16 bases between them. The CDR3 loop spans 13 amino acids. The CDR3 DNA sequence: TGTGCCTGGAATCTCGGCGGGGCCCTTGAAGCTTTCTTT. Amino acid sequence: CAWNLGGALEAFF.

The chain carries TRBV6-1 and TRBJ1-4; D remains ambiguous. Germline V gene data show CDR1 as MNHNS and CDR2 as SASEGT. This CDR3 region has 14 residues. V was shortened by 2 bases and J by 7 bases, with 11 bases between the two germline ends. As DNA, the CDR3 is TGTGCCAGCAGTGAACAACACCGAGGTGAAAAACTGTTTTTT. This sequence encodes CASSEQHRGEKLFF.

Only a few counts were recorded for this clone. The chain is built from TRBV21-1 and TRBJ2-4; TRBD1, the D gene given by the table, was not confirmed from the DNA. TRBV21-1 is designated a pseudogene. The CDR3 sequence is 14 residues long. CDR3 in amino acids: CASSHGDRVNIQYF. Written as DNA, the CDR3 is TGTGCCAGCAGCCATGGGGACAGGGTAAACATTCAGTACTTC.

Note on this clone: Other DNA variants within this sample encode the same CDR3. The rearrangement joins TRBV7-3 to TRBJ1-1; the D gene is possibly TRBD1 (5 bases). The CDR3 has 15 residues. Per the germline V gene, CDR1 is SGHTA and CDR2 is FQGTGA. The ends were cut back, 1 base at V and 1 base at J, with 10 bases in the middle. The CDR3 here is CASSLSGGSNTEAFF. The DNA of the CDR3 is TGTGCCAGCAGCTTAAGTGGGGGGTCGAACACTGAAGCTTTCTTT. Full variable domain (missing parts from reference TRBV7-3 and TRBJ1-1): GAGVSQTPSNKVTEKGKYVELRCDPISGHTALYWYRQSLGQGPEFLIYFQGTGAADDSGLPNDRFFAVRPEGSVSTLKIQRTERGDSAVYLCASSLSGGSNTEAFFGQGTRLTVV.

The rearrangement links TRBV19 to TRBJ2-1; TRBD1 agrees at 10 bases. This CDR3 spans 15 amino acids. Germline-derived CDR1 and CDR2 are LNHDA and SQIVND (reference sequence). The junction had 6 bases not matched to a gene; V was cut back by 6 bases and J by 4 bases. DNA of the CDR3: TGTGCCAGTAGCCCCGGGACAGGGGTGTACAATGAGCAGTTCTTC. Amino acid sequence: CASSPGTGVYNEQFF. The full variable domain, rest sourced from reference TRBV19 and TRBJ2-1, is DGGITQSPKYLFRKEGQNVTLSCEQNLNHDAMYWYRQDPGQGLRLIYYSQIVNDFQKGDIAEGYSVSREKKESFPLTVTSAQKNPTAFYLCASSPGTGVYNEQFFGPGTRLTVL.

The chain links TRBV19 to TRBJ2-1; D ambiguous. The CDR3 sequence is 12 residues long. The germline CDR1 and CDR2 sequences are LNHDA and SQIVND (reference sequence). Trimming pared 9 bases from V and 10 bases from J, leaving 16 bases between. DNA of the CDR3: TGTGCCAGCGAACTACGCACCGGCGAGCAGTTCTTC. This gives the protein CASELRTGEQFF.